This TCR beta chain was captured in a study of T cells after yellow fever vaccination. Each CDR3 protein is one row after TCRdb ran MiXCR on the 5' RACE reads. The table lists a few hundred thousand distinct CDR3 sequences, approximately 9% of them singletons, with more than 15% in the top ten. The CDR3 has 12 residues. The germline V and J ends were trimmed by 3 bases and 8 bases, with 7 bases remaining between them. In germline, CDR1 is SEHNR, CDR2 FQNEAQ (reference sequence). The sequencing here drew on PBMCs, taken on the day of the first yellow fever vaccination. The V call is TRBV7-9, the J call TRBJ1-4, with D uncertain. The clonotype comes from a man between 18 and 35 years old who received the YFV17D yellow fever vaccine. CDR3 coding DNA: TGTGCCAGCAGCTTGGGGAAGGAAAAACTGTTTTTT. The encoded protein is CASSLGKEKLFF.